Below, one T cell receptor beta chain is given with its context. This specimen belongs to a study of stem cell transplantation in POMP-related autoinflammatory disease. Assay: immunoSEQ multiplex PCR; the TCRdb copy retains only in-frame clones and omits some. The sample carries roughly 8,900 clones, 80% to 90% recorded once. CDR3 length: 14 amino acids. Germline lookup yields CDR1 SGHAT and CDR2 FQDESV (reference sequence). The V end was cut by 5 bases, the J end by 4 bases, with 12 bases between. PRAID combined immunodeficiency and autoinflammation. The origin of this receptor is a human patient with POMP-related autoinflammation and immune dysregulation (PRAID). The graft donor may account for some of the T cells. The chain employs TRBV11-1 and TRBJ2-1, with no clear D. The specimen was CD8+ T cells from PBMCs, collected after stem cell transplantation. The chain's CDR3 is CASSLELEYNEQFF. The CDR3 DNA reads as TGTGCCAGCAGCCTAGAGTTAGAATACAATGAGCAGTTCTTC.